A single sample is the source of the 27 T cell receptor beta chains below, sequenced in a study of cytomegalovirus exposure and HLA in healthy donors. Both 60 Vbeta primers and 13 Jbeta primers went into the PCR. Profiled with immunoSEQ multiplex PCR; TCRdb holds only in-frame clones, not every one. The sample lists some 140,000 clones, 60% to 85% occurring once. The specimen sequenced was PBMCs. The receptor source for this set is a woman aged 40-49 years in good health and CMV-seronegative.

V and J are TRBV28 and TRBJ1-5; D might be TRBD1 (6 bases). Trimming cost V 10 bases and J 4 bases, with 17 bases left between them. Germline V gene lookup returns CDR1 MDHEN and CDR2 SYDVKM. The length of the CDR3 is 14 residues. CDR3 in amino acids: CATQIQGLNQPQHF. In nucleotides, the CDR3 is TGTGCCACCCAGATTCAGGGGCTTAATCAGCCCCAGCATTTT.

In nucleotides, the CDR3 is TGTGCCAGCAGTCCCAGGATGGGTTACACCTTC. This sequence encodes CASSPRMGYTF. The V call is TRBV6-6, the J call TRBJ1-2; D is undetermined. The CDR3 spans 11 residues. V dropped 5 bases and J dropped 11 bases, with 12 bases sitting between them. Germline CDR1 is MNHNY and CDR2 is SVGAGI (reference sequence).

This clone was detected once. The V and J genes are TRBV6-4 and TRBJ1-6, with D maybe TRBD1 (6 bases). Germline lookup yields CDR1 MRHNA and CDR2 SNTAGT. V was clipped by 9 bases and J by 1 base, with 10 bases between them. The CDR3 loop spans 14 amino acids. The CDR3 reads CARDRRSYNSPLHF. In DNA, the CDR3 is TGTGCCAGAGACAGGAGGTCCTATAATTCACCCCTCCACTTT.

This clone appeared once. CDR3 nucleotide sequence: TGTGCCAGCACGGACAGGGAAGGCGAGCAGTACTTC. Its protein product is CASTDREGEQYF. The chain carries TRBV9 and TRBJ2-7; 8 nucleotides agree with TRBD1. The CDR3 extends over 12 amino acids. Germline assignment: CDR1 SGDLS and CDR2 YYNGEE. Unmatched junction bases numbered 5, after V lost 6 bases and J lost 6 bases.

The CDR3 here is CASSPGDFNYGYTF. CDR3 in DNA: TGTGCCAGCTCACCAGGGGACTTTAACTATGGCTACACCTTC. The J gene is TRBJ1-2, the V gene TRBV18, with a weak D call TRBD1 (5 bases). Germline V lookup: CDR1 KGHSH, CDR2 LQKENI. This CDR3 spans 14 amino acids. Trimming removed 2 bases from V and 1 base from J, with 8 bases in between.

This clone appeared once. The chain recombines TRBV5-8 with TRBJ2-1; 8 bases fit TRBD2. Germline lookup yields CDR1 SGHTS and CDR2 YDEGEE. The ends lost 4 bases at V and 0 bases at J; junction bases unmatched: 3. The CDR3 totals 15 residues. Here the CDR3 DNA reads TGTGCCAGCAGCGGGGGGACTAGCTCCTACAATGAGCAGTTCTTC. Translation: CASSGGTSSYNEQFF.

V usage is TRBV13 and J usage is TRBJ2-1; the D is unclear. This CDR3 is built from 15 residues. Looked up from germline, CDR1 is PRHDT and CDR2 is FYEKMQ (reference sequence). V lost 5 bases, J lost 2 bases, and 13 bases lay in between. CDR3 residues: CASSGFQNAYNEQFF. The CDR3 DNA reads TGTGCCAGCAGCGGCTTTCAGAATGCCTACAATGAGCAGTTCTTC.

This clone has only a few counts. V usage is TRBV18 and J usage is TRBJ1-2, with D tentatively TRBD1 (6 bases). The CDR3 length is 15 residues. Germline V gene lookup returns CDR1 KGHSH and CDR2 LQKENI. V shed 4 bases and J shed 6 bases, with 18 bases lying between them. DNA of the CDR3: TGTGCCAGCTCACTCCGTCGGACAGAGTTAAATGGCTACACCTTC. This codes for CASSLRRTELNGYTF.

The V and J genes are TRBV10-3 and TRBJ1-1; possibly TRBD1 for D (6 bases). Deletions cut 4 bases from V and 1 base from J, with 10 bases between. This CDR3 is 14 amino acids long. Germline values: CDR1 ENHRY, CDR2 SYGVKD. CDR3 amino acids: CAISAGQRNTEAFF. The DNA for the CDR3 is TGTGCCATCAGTGCCGGACAGAGGAACACTGAAGCTTTCTTT.

J is TRBJ1-1 and V is TRBV5-1; 7 nucleotides line up with TRBD1. The junction had 12 bases not matched to a gene; V was cut back by 0 bases and J by 4 bases. CDR3 length equals 17 residues. CDR1 and CDR2 from the germline V gene are SGHRS and YFSETQ. CDR3 sequence: CASSLDRFRGHLTEAFF. The CDR3 DNA reads TGCGCCAGCAGCTTGGATAGGTTTAGGGGGCACCTCACTGAAGCTTTCTTT. Full variable domain (rest looked up from reference TRBV5-1 and TRBJ1-1): KAGVTQTPRYLIKTRGQQVTLSCSPISGHRSVSWYQQTPGQGLQFLFEYFSETQRNKGNFPGRFSGRQFSNSRSEMNVSTLELGDSALYLCASSLDRFRGHLTEAFFGQGTRLTVV.

V and J are TRBV5-1 and TRBJ2-1; D remains unclear. Trimming removed 4 bases from V and 6 bases from J, with 5 bases in between. CDR1 is SGHRS, CDR2 YFSETQ, per germline. CDR3 size: 11 residues. The CDR3 nucleotides read TGCGCCAGCAGCGGCCTCAATGAGCAGTTCTTC. The encoded protein is CASSGLNEQFF. The full variable domain, completed using reference TRBV5-1 and TRBJ2-1, is KAGVTQTPRYLIKTRGQQVTLSCSPISGHRSVSWYQQTPGQGLQFLFEYFSETQRNKGNFPGRFSGRQFSNSRSEMNVSTLELGDSALYLCASSGLNEQFFGPGTRLTVL.

J is TRBJ2-7 and V is TRBV28, with TRBD1 as a possible D gene (8 bases). From germline, CDR1 is MDHEN and CDR2 SYDVKM. The CDR3 has 13 amino acids. V lost 6 bases, J lost 6 bases, and 15 bases lay in between. The CDR3 bases are TGTGCCAGCAGCCTACAGGGGGGGCGCGAGCAGTACTTC. Its translation: CASSLQGGREQYF.

The CDR3 DNA reads TGTGCCAGCAGCCTTGGGACTCACTCCTACAATGAGCAGTTCTTC. Translating it yields CASSLGTHSYNEQFF. This sequence joins TRBV5-6 and TRBJ2-1, with D tentatively TRBD2 (6 bases). This CDR3 spans 15 amino acids. V lost 4 bases and J lost 0, with 11 bases in between. Germline CDR1 and CDR2: SGHDT and YYEEEE.

The chain recombines TRBV6-5 with TRBJ2-7, with 7 bases aligning to TRBD1. V trimming: 10 bases; J trimming: 2 bases; junction bases outside the gene matches: 11. Germline V gives CDR1 MNHEY, CDR2 SVGAGI. This CDR3 comprises 14 residues. CDR3 DNA sequence: TGTGCCACCAAGAGGGGACAGCATACCTACGAGCAGTACTTC. It specifies CATKRGQHTYEQYF.

This clone was detected only once. This chain links TRBV5-1 with TRBJ2-3, with 8 bases matching TRBD2. CDR1 and CDR2 from the germline V gene are SGHRS and YFSETQ. V trimming: 0 bases; J trimming: 6 bases; junction bases outside the gene matches: 6. The CDR3 sequence is 15 residues long. This CDR3 reads CASSLGGTSEDTQYF. CDR3 nucleotides: TGCGCCAGCAGCTTGGGCGGGACTAGTGAGGATACGCAGTATTTT. The full variable domain, completed using reference TRBV5-1 and TRBJ2-3, is KAGVTQTPRYLIKTRGQQVTLSCSPISGHRSVSWYQQTPGQGLQFLFEYFSETQRNKGNFPGRFSGRQFSNSRSEMNVSTLELGDSALYLCASSLGGTSEDTQYFGPGTRLTVL.

The gene calls are TRBV4-1 and TRBJ1-2; perhaps TRBD1 as D (6 bases). Trimming cost V 0 bases and J 3 bases, with 8 bases left between them. Per the germline V gene, CDR1 is MGHRA and CDR2 is YSYEKL. This CDR3 region has 14 residues. The CDR3 DNA reads as TGCGCCAGCAGCCAAGAGGGACACCACTATGGCTACACCTTC. Encoded protein: CASSQEGHHYGYTF.

The chain combines TRBV5-1 with TRBJ2-1, with D possibly being TRBD2 (5 bases). Trimming pared 2 bases from V and 9 bases from J, leaving 15 bases between. Germline-derived CDR1 and CDR2 are SGHRS and YFSETQ. The CDR3 is 14 residues long. The DNA for the CDR3 is TGCGCCAGCAGCTTAAGAGGGAAAGAAAGTGAGCAGTTCTTC. Translation gives CASSLRGKESEQFF.

The chain couples TRBV19 to TRBJ1-2; 10 bases are a match to TRBD1. Germline V gives CDR1 LNHDA, CDR2 SQIVND (reference sequence). This CDR3 comprises 19 residues. With V trimmed by 4 bases and J by 2 bases, 16 bases remained unmatched. The CDR3 DNA sequence: TGTGCCAGTAGTAGTTCTTTTCCGGGACAGGGGACCTTAAACTATGGCTACACCTTC. Its translation: CASSSSFPGQGTLNYGYTF.

V is TRBV5-1 and J is TRBJ2-2; D is unresolved. The CDR3 extends over 13 amino acids. Trimming pared 4 bases from V and 4 bases from J, leaving 8 bases between. Germline CDR1 is SGHRS and CDR2 is YFSETQ. The DNA for the CDR3 is TGCGCCAGCAGCGAGGTCACCACCGGGGAGCTGTTTTTT. Translation: CASSEVTTGELFF. The complete variable domain, with remaining parts taken from reference TRBV5-1 and TRBJ2-2, reads KAGVTQTPRYLIKTRGQQVTLSCSPISGHRSVSWYQQTPGQGLQFLFEYFSETQRNKGNFPGRFSGRQFSNSRSEMNVSTLELGDSALYLCASSEVTTGELFFGEGSRLTVL.

This clone came up a few times. The CDR3 sequence: CASSVGGTPQETQYF. CDR3 sequence (DNA): TGTGCCAGTAGTGTCGGGGGGACTCCTCAAGAGACCCAGTACTTC. The chain couples TRBV19 to TRBJ2-5, with 7 bases aligning to TRBD2. Germline CDR1 and CDR2: LNHDA and SQIVND (reference sequence). This CDR3 is built from 15 residues. V shed 5 bases, J shed 2 bases, and the junction held 8 bases outside the gene matches.

V and J are TRBV19 and TRBJ2-1; 9 positions match TRBD2. This CDR3 has 14 residues. Trimming cost V 10 bases and J 7 bases; bases outside gene matches: 11. Germline lookup yields CDR1 LNHDA and CDR2 SQIVND (reference sequence). The CDR3 is CATQAGGWRNEQFF. The CDR3 nucleotides are TGTGCCACCCAAGCGGGGGGTTGGAGGAATGAGCAGTTCTTC.

The chain employs TRBV27 and TRBJ1-2; 12 bases are a match to TRBD1. The germline gives CDR1 MNHEY, CDR2 SMNVEV (reference sequence). The CDR3 spans 15 residues. Trimming took 3 bases from V and 6 from J; bases not matched to a gene: 5. The CDR3 coding sequence is TGTGCCAGCAGTTTCGTGGGACAGGGGGCACATGGCTACACCTTC. It is translated as CASSFVGQGAHGYTF.

With respect to this clone: A junction boundary mismatches the germline segment, possibly from a read error. This chain uses TRBV29-1 with TRBJ2-5, with a tentative D call TRBD1 (6 bases). Germline CDR1 and CDR2: SQVTM and ANQGSEA. This CDR3 is 12 amino acids long. CDR3: CSARGPQEAQYF. CDR3 DNA sequence: TGCAGCGCCAGGGGACCTCAAGAGGCCCAGTACTTC. Together with reference TRBV29-1 and TRBJ2-5, the CDR3 gives the full variable domain: SAVISQKPSRDICQRGTSLTIQCQVDSQVTMMFWYRQQPGQSLTLIATANQGSEATYESGFVIDKFPISRPNLTFSTLTVSNMSPEDSSIYLCSARGPQEAQYFGPGTRLLVL.

This clone was observed once. The rearrangement joins TRBV19 to TRBJ1-4; 9 bases agree with TRBD1. The germline CDR1 and CDR2 sequences are LNHDA and SQIVND (reference sequence). The CDR3 has 17 residues. The V segment lost 10 bases and the J segment 8 bases; nucleotides outside the gene matches: 20. CDR3 in amino acids: CATSRGTGSSRGEKLFF. The CDR3, as DNA: TGTGCCACCTCCCGGGGGACAGGGTCCTCCCGGGGCGAAAAACTGTTTTTT.

This clone appeared a single time. This chain connects TRBV5-1 to TRBJ2-5, with D possibly matching TRBD2 (5 bases). Germline CDR1 and CDR2: SGHRS and YFSETQ. Trimming took off 1 base at V and 5 bases at J, with 12 bases between the two ends. The CDR3 extends over 14 amino acids. CDR3 in DNA: TGCGCCAGCAGCTTGTCAGGAACTAGGGAGACCCAGTACTTC. The encoded protein is CASSLSGTRETQYF.

The rearrangement links TRBV27 to TRBJ1-1; D remains ambiguous. This CDR3 is built from 15 residues. Deletions cut 2 bases from V and 5 bases from J, with 15 bases between. Per the germline V gene, CDR1 is MNHEY and CDR2 is SMNVEV (reference sequence). CDR3 protein: CASSLRGSLITEAFF. The DNA for the CDR3 is TGTGCCAGCAGTTTAAGAGGCAGCCTGATTACTGAAGCTTTCTTT.

This chain connects TRBV2 to TRBJ2-3; 8 bases agree with TRBD2. The germline gives CDR1 SNHLY, CDR2 FYNNEI. The CDR3 consists of 14 residues. V gave up 5 bases and J gave up 4 bases; unmatched junction bases: 5. CDR3 sequence reads: CASSYGGAADTQYF. The CDR3 nucleotides are TGTGCCAGCAGTTACGGGGGGGCCGCAGATACGCAGTATTTT.